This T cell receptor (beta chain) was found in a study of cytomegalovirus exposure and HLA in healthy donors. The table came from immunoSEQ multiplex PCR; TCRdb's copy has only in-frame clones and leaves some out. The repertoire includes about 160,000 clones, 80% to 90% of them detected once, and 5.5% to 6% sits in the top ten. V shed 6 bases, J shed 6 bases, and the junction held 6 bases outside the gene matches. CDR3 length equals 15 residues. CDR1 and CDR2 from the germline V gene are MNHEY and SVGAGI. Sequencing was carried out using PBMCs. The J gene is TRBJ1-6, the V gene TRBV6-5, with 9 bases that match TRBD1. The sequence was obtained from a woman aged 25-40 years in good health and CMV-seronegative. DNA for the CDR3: TGTGCCAGCAGAGAGACAGGGGGATTTAATTCACCCCTCCACTTT. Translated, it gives CASRETGGFNSPLHF.